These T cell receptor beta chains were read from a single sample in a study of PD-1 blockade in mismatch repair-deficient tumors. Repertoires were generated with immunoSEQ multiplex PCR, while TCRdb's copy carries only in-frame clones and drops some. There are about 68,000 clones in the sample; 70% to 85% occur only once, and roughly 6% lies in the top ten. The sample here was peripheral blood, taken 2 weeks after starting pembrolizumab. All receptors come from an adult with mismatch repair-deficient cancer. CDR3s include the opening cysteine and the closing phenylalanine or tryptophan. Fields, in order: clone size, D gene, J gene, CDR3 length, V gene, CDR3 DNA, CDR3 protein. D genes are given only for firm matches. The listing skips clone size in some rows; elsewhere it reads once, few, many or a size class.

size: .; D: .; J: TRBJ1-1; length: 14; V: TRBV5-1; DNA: TGCGCCAGCAGCCGGGGGACACAGAACACTGAAGCTTTCTTT; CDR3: CASSRGTQNTEAFF
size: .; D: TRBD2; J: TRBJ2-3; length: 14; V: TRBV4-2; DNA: TGTGCCAGCAGTTATCAGCGGGACGCAGATACGCAGTATTTT; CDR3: CASSYQRDADTQYF
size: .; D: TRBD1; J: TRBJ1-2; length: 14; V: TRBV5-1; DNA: TGCGCCAGCATCATGGAGGGGGCCTCGGGTGGCTACACCTTC; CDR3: CASIMEGASGGYTF
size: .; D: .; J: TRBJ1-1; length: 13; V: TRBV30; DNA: TGTAGTACAAAGGATTCCATGAACACTGAAGCTTTCTTT; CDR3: CSTKDSMNTEAFF
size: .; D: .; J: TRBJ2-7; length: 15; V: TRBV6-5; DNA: TGTGCCAGCAGTCCGGGACGGTTGAACCTGGGTGAGCAGTACTTC; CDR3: CASSPGRLNLGEQYF
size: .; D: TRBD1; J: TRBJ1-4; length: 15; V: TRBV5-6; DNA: TGTGCCAGCAGCTACGAACAGGGGACCAATGAAAAACTGTTTTTT; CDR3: CASSYEQGTNEKLFF
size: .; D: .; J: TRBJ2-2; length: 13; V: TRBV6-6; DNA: TGTGCCAGCAGTTACTCAGGGACCGGGGAGCTGTTTTTT; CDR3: CASSYSGTGELFF
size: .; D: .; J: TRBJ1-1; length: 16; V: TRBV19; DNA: TGTGCCAGTAGTATGGGGGTGGCACGCATGAACACTGAAGCTTTCTTT; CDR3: CASSMGVARMNTEAFF
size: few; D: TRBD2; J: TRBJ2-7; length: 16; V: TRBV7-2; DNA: TGTGCCAGCAGCTCCGCACTAGCGGGAGGTTCCCCCGAGCAGTACTTC; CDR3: CASSSALAGGSPEQYF
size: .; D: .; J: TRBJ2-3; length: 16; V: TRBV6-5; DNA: TGTGCCAGCAGTTACGTGGCCGGGGCCATCACAGATACGCAGTATTTT; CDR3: CASSYVAGAITDTQYF
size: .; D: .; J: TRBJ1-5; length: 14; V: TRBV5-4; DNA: TGCGCCAGCAGCCAAGATCCCCTCAGGGGGCCCCAGCATTTT; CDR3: CASSQDPLRGPQHF
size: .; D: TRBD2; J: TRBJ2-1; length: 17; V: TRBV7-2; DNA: TGTGCCAGCAGCTTAGGTAAATCTAGCGGCTCCTACAATGAGCAGTTCTTC; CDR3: CASSLGKSSGSYNEQFF
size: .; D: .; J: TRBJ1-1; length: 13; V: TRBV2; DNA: TGTGCCAGCAGATTATCCATGAACACTGAAGCTTTCTTT; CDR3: CASRLSMNTEAFF
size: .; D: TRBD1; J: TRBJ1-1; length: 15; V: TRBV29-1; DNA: TGCAGCGTTGTTGGACAGGGGGGTTGGAACACTGAAGCTTTCTTT; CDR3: CSVVGQGGWNTEAFF
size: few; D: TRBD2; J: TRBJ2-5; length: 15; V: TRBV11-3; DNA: TGTGCCAGCAGCTTAGCGGGAGGGAGGCAAGAGACCCAGTACTTC; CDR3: CASSLAGGRQETQYF
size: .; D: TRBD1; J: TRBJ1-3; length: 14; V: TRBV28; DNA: TGTGCCAGCAGTGGGACAGCCTCTGGAAACACCATATATTTT; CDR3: CASSGTASGNTIYF
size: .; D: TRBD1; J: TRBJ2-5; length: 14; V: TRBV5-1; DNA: TGCGCCAGCAGCCCGGACAGGGGGCACGAGACCCAGTACTTC; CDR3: CASSPDRGHETQYF
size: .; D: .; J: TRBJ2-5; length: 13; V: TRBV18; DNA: TGTGCCAGCTCACTCCACGAGGGAGAGACCCAGTACTTC; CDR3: CASSLHEGETQYF
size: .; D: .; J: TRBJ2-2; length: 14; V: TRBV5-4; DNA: TGTGCCAGCAGCCGGGGGTTCGGGACCGGGGAGCTGTTTTTT; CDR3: CASSRGFGTGELFF
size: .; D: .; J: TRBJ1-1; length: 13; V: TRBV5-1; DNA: TGCGCCAGCAGATCCACAGCGAACACTGAAGCTTTCTTT; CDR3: CASRSTANTEAFF
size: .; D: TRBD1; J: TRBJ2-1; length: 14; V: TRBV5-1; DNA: TGCGCCAGCAGCCCATGGGGACAGGGAAATGAGCAGTTCTTC; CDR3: CASSPWGQGNEQFF
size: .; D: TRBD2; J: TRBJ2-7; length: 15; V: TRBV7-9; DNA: TGTGCCAGCAGCTCGACTAGCGGGAGGGTCCACGAGCAGTACTTC; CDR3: CASSSTSGRVHEQYF
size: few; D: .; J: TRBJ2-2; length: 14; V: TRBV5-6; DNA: TGTGCCAGCAGCTTAGGCAGAAACACCGGGGAGCTGTTTTTT; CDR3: CASSLGRNTGELFF
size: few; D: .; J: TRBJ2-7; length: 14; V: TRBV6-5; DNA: TGTGCCAGCAGTTTCCAAGGGAACGGGTACGAGCAGTACTTC; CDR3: CASSFQGNGYEQYF
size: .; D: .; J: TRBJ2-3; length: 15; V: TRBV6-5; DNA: TGTGCCAGCAGTTACAACAGGGGCGGGGCAGATACGCAGTATTTT; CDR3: CASSYNRGGADTQYF
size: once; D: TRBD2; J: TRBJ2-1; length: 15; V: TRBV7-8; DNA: TGTGCCAGCATTCTAGACAAGCGGGAGGGAGCTGAGCAGTTCTTC; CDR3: CASILDKREGAEQFF
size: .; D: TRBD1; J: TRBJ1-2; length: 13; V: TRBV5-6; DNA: TGTGCCAGCAGCTCGACAGGGAACTATGGCTACACCTTC; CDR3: CASSSTGNYGYTF
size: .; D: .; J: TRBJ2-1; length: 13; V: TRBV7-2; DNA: TGTGCCAGCAGCTTAAATCCCTACAATGAGCAGTTCTTC; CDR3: CASSLNPYNEQFF
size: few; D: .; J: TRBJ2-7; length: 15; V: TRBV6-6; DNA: TGTGCCAGCAGTGTACCCTCGGGGCTGTCCTACGAGCAGTACTTC; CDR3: CASSVPSGLSYEQYF
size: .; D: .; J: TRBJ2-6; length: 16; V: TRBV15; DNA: TGTGCCACCAGCAGGGATAGAGGGCGGGGGGCCAACGTCCTGACTTTC; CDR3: CATSRDRGRGANVLTF